The 11 T cell receptor beta chains listed next were all sequenced from one sample in a study of blood T cell repertoires in COVID-19 (dated by TCRdb to between 2020 and 2021). Libraries were constructed by the immunoSEQ multiplex PCR assay. TCRdb obtained this table from immuneACCESS and retained in-frame rearrangements with V and J assigned. These tables miss some clones; where compared with another copy, unresolved V genes account for less than half of the shortfall, and the remainder is unexplained. For this sample there are hundreds of thousands of clones; about nine tenths appear just once. The ten largest make up 0.87% of the sample. Sequencing input: PBMCs or T cells enriched from blood (not recorded which). The receptors here all came from a man aged 45-60 years who had been exposed to COVID-19.

This chain uses TRBV6-5 with TRBJ2-7; the match to TRBD2 covers 8 bases. The CDR3 has 13 residues. Germline CDR1 reads MNHEY; CDR2 reads SVGAGI. V was clipped by 6 bases and J by 0 bases; unmatched bases: 1. The DNA of the CDR3 is TGTGCCAGCAGGAGCGGGAGCTCCTACGAGCAGTACGTC. This codes for CASRSGSSYEQYV.

This clone came up once. V gene TRBV18 combines with J gene TRBJ1-5, with a possible D match to TRBD1 (6 bases). The CDR3 runs 14 residues. Trimming stripped 2 bases from V and 5 bases from J, with 10 bases between. Germline CDR1 is KGHSH and CDR2 is LQKENI. The CDR3 reads CASSPSGADQPQHF. The CDR3 coding sequence is TGTGCCAGCTCACCATCAGGGGCCGATCAGCCCCAGCATTTT.

This chain uses TRBV15 with TRBJ2-7; D call uncertain. V was pared by 0 bases and J by 4 bases, with 13 bases between. Germline assignment: CDR1 LNHNV and CDR2 YYDKDF (reference sequence). CDR3 length equals 15 residues. CDR3 coding DNA: TGTGCCACCAGCAGAGATCCCAGAAAAGAATACGAGCAGTACGTC. Protein product: CATSRDPRKEYEQYV.

CDR3 nucleotides: TGTGCCAGCAGCTCGGGGGGGCGTGGGCAGCCCCAGCATTTT. It translates to CASSSGGRGQPQHF. The chain has TRBV28 and TRBJ1-5; TRBD1 is a possible D gene (6 bases). The CDR3 extends over 14 amino acids. Trimming pared 6 bases from V and 7 bases from J, leaving 16 bases between. Germline loops: CDR1 MDHEN, CDR2 SYDVKM.

This clone came up once. The V call is TRBV10-3, the J call TRBJ1-3, with D possibly matching TRBD1 (6 bases). CDR1 and CDR2 from the germline V gene are ENHRY and SYGVKD. Trimming shortened V by 5 bases and J by 3 bases, and 14 bases separated the two germline ends. This CDR3 contains 15 residues. The CDR3 spells CAISTTQGFGNTIYF. CDR3 DNA sequence: TGTGCCATCAGTACTACACAGGGCTTTGGAAACACCATATATTTT.

The chain uses TRBV24-1 and TRBJ2-2; 7 bases are shared with TRBD1. The V gene's germline CDR1 is KGHDR and CDR2 SFDVKD. This CDR3 contains 14 residues. The V gene end was trimmed by 8 bases and the J gene end by 10 bases; junction bases not matched to a gene: 12. The CDR3 is CATKGTEAVSELFF. CDR3 nucleotide sequence: TGTGCCACCAAAGGGACAGAGGCTGTCTCGGAGCTGTTTTTT.

The chain uses TRBV5-1 and TRBJ2-2, with 8 positions matching TRBD1. The trim removed 3 bases at V and 8 bases at J, leaving 3 bases unmatched. Per germline, CDR1 SGHRS and CDR2 YFSETQ. The CDR3 consists of 13 residues. The CDR3 nucleotides are TGCGCCAGCAGCTCGACAGGGGTTGGGGAGCTGTTTTTT. Protein product: CASSSTGVGELFF.

The chain uses TRBV27 and TRBJ1-2; weak D call: TRBD1 (5 bases). The germline V and J ends were trimmed by 6 bases and 8 bases, with 25 bases remaining between them. The CDR3 length is 16 residues. CDR1 and CDR2 from the germline V gene are MNHEY and SMNVEV (reference sequence). Here the CDR3 reads CASSPGGVAIFRGYTF. The CDR3 DNA reads as TGTGCCAGCAGCCCCGGAGGGGTGGCCATATTCCGGGGCTACACCTTC.

The V gene is TRBV12-3 or TRBV12-4, the J gene TRBJ1-1, with D maybe TRBD1 (6 bases). With 6 bases removed from V and 1 base from J, the gap between germline ends came to 9 bases. The CDR3 consists of 13 residues. DNA for the CDR3: TGTGCCAGCAGCCCAGGGGCGAACACTGAAGCTTTCTTT. It codes for CASSPGANTEAFF.

The chain employs TRBV5-1 and TRBJ2-1, with TRBD2 matching over 14 bases. In germline, CDR1 is SGHRS, CDR2 YFSETQ. Trimming removed 0 bases from V and 6 bases from J; junction bases left unmatched: 14. This CDR3 comprises 20 residues. CDR3 nucleotides: TGCGCCAGCAGCTTGGGACTAGCGGGAGGGCGTCAAGTGAAAGGCAATGAGCAGTTCTTC. This encodes CASSLGLAGGRQVKGNEQFF.

The chain links TRBV7-2 to TRBJ2-7, with D maybe TRBD1 (6 bases). CDR3 length: 14 residues. The ends were cut back, 1 base at V and 5 bases at J, with 12 bases in the middle. CDR1 and CDR2 (germline): SGHTA, FQGNSA. The CDR3 reads CASSLGAWGHEQYV. DNA of the CDR3: TGTGCCAGCAGCTTAGGGGCCTGGGGGCACGAGCAGTACGTC.